The 10 T cell receptor beta chains below come from one sample, sequenced in a study of post-analysis software for immune sequencing data (dated by TCRdb to between 2014 and 2016). Overall study results and their limits: A handful of TRBV segments, including TRBV5-6, TRBV5-1 and TRBV20-1, were significantly more frequent in patients than controls.

The antigens these receptors bind are not known. The library was produced with PCR. Sequenced on an Illumina HiSeq 2500. Unique molecular identifiers were incorporated into TCR beta cDNA libraries to reduce PCR and sequencing biases. TCRdb trimmed public reads at Q25 via fastp, called clones via MiXCR and kept in-frame beta chains. Merged by CDR3 protein, the rows form single entries marked with the most common genes and DNA. Counted in this sample were hundreds of thousands of distinct CDR3 sequences; roughly 29% of them appeared once. The biggest ten clones account for roughly 0.54% of the sample. The sample comprised blood. Every receptor here comes from a girl aged 5 to 17 with multiple sclerosis.

The chain carries TRBV16 and TRBJ2-7; D gene unclear. The CDR3 contains 13 residues. CDR1 KGHSY and CDR2 FQNENV come from the germline V gene. Trimming shortened V by 2 bases and J by 4 bases, and 9 bases separated the two germline ends. The CDR3 DNA follows: TGTGCCAGCAGCCAAGGTCACATGTACGAGCAGTACTTC. This codes for CASSQGHMYEQYF.

This clonotype has just a few counts. V usage is TRBV4-3 and J usage is TRBJ2-3; 10 bases align to TRBD2. The CDR3 contains 20 residues. V trimming: 2 bases; J trimming: 0 bases; junction bases outside the gene matches: 14. The germline CDR1 and CDR2 sequences are LGHNA and YSLEER. The CDR3 coding sequence is TGCGCCAGCAGCCAAACCGGACTAGCGGAATTAATCTCCAGCACAGATACGCAGTATTTT. Protein sequence: CASSQTGLAELISSTDTQYF.

This chain connects TRBV7-2 to TRBJ2-1, with a possible D match to TRBD2 (5 bases). Trimming stripped 4 bases from V and 7 bases from J, with 14 bases between. CDR1 and CDR2 from the germline V gene are SGHTA and FQGNSA. CDR3 size: 14 residues. CDR3 bases: TGTGCCAGCAGCTCCCCGGGCAGACTAAATGAGCAGTTCTTC. It is translated as CASSSPGRLNEQFF.

Remarks on this clonotype: Germline is not matched at one junction end, which may reflect a read error. The chain combines TRBV12-3 or TRBV12-4 with TRBJ2-2, with 8 bases fitting TRBD1. CDR3 length: 17 residues. The CDR3 region is CASSLIPGQETAGELLF. The DNA of the CDR3 is TGTGCCAGCAGTCTTATCCCGGGACAGGAGACAGCCGGGGAGCTGTTGTTT.

The V gene is TRBV6-5, the J gene TRBJ2-7; D might be TRBD1 (5 bases). The germline CDR1 and CDR2 sequences are MNHEY and SVGAGI. Trimming took off 6 bases at V and 0 bases at J, with 18 bases between the two ends. This CDR3 spans 16 amino acids. Written as DNA, the CDR3 is TGTGCCAGCAGCTCCCCAATCCGTCAGGGCTCCTACGAGCAGTACTTC. Protein product: CASSSPIRQGSYEQYF.

The chain couples TRBV28 to TRBJ2-5; no reliable D call. The V end was cut by 0 bases, the J end by 5 bases, with 19 bases between. The CDR3 runs 17 residues. The germline V gene has CDR1 MDHEN and CDR2 SYDVKM. The CDR3 DNA is TGTGCCAGCAGTTTATGGAGCTGGGCAGTCCAAGGCGAGACCCAGTACTTC. It specifies CASSLWSWAVQGETQYF.

This clonotype was observed a handful of times. The gene calls are TRBV5-1 and TRBJ1-5; unclear D gene. Germline lookup yields CDR1 SGHRS and CDR2 YFSETQ. Trimming removed 0 bases at V and 7 bases at J, with 17 bases between. CDR3 size: 16 residues. The DNA for the CDR3 is TGCGCCAGCAGCTTGGTTTCGGGCAGAATGGGGCAGCCCCAGCATTTT. The encoded protein is CASSLVSGRMGQPQHF.

This clonotype was seen a handful of times. The chain has TRBV29-1 and TRBJ1-2; TRBD1 might be the D (6 bases). The CDR3 spans 13 residues. From germline, CDR1 is SQVTM and CDR2 ANQGSEA. Between the trimmed V and J ends, which lost 7 bases and 2 bases, there was a span of 14 bases. CDR3 protein: CSAPGERNYGYTF. CDR3 DNA: TGCAGCGCCCCAGGGGAACGAAACTATGGCTACACCTTC.

Only a few counts were recorded for this clonotype. This sequence joins TRBV7-2 and TRBJ2-1, with TRBD1 matching over 10 bases. Germline-derived CDR1 and CDR2 are SGHTA and FQGNSA. V was clipped by 5 bases and J by 7 bases; unmatched bases: 11. CDR3 length equals 16 residues. DNA for the CDR3: TGTGCCAGCAGCCCTCCGGGACAGGGGCTGGTGAATGAGCAGTTCTTC. Its translation is CASSPPGQGLVNEQFF.

About this clonotype: Compared with germline, one end of the junction differs, possibly owing to a read error. V gene TRBV5-6 combines with J gene TRBJ2-3; 10 bases are shared with TRBD2. The CDR3 sequence is 15 residues long. Germline V lookup: CDR1 SGHDT, CDR2 YYEEEE. DNA for the CDR3: TGTGCCAGCGTTGAGGGGCTAGCGGGAGACAATACGCAGTGTTTT. Its protein product is CASVEGLAGDNTQCF.